The 19 T cell receptor beta chains presented below share a single source sample, sequenced in a study of blood T cell repertoires in COVID-19. Sequencing was performed with immunoSEQ multiplex PCR; in TCRdb, only in-frame clones are kept and a portion is missing. The profile covers 63,000 or so clones, with 85% to 90% appearing a single time and 3.5% to 5% taken by the ten largest. Sequencing was performed on peripheral blood. The source of these receptors is a man in his 70s with active COVID-19.

The rearrangement links TRBV27 to TRBJ1-1, with D unresolved. V lost 4 bases to trimming and J lost 11 bases, with 14 bases between them. Looked up from germline, CDR1 is MNHEY and CDR2 is SMNVEV (reference sequence). There are 12 residues in the CDR3. This chain's CDR3 is CASSSAALGAFF. CDR3 bases: TGTGCCAGCAGTTCCGCGGCGCTTGGGGCTTTCTTT.

V is TRBV7-9 and J is TRBJ2-6; TRBD1 matches at 9 bases. V shed 6 bases and J 2 bases; nucleotides not matched to a gene: 5. Germline values: CDR1 SEHNR, CDR2 FQNEAQ (reference sequence). The CDR3 is 16 residues long. The CDR3 here is CASRRDRVAGANVLTF. Written as DNA, the CDR3 is TGTGCCAGCAGGCGGGACAGGGTAGCTGGGGCCAACGTCCTGACTTTC. Full variable domain (outside the CDR3, taken from reference TRBV7-9 and TRBJ2-6): DTGVSQNPRHKITKRGQNVTFRCDPISEHNRLYWYRQTLGQGPEFLTYFQNEAQLEKSRLLSDRFSAERPKGSFSTLEIQRTEQGDSAMYLCASRRDRVAGANVLTFGAGSRLTVL.

This chain connects TRBV30 to TRBJ2-5, with D possibly TRBD1 on 6 matching bases. The CDR3 length is 13 residues. Germline values: CDR1 GTSNPN, CDR2 SVGIG (reference sequence). Trimming cost V 1 base and J 5 bases, with 11 bases left between them. The CDR3 is CAWSGGGEETQYF. The CDR3 DNA is TGTGCCTGGAGTGGTGGGGGCGAGGAGACCCAGTACTTC.

CDR3 sequence reads: CASSLRVASGRNEQFF. DNA of the CDR3: TGTGCCAGCAGCTTAAGGGTGGCTAGCGGGAGGAATGAGCAGTTCTTC. The J gene is TRBJ2-1, the V gene TRBV7-2; 11 bases fit TRBD2. This CDR3 region has 16 residues. The J segment lost 7 bases and the V segment lost 2 bases, leaving 7 bases of the junction unmatched. CDR1 and CDR2 (germline): SGHTA, FQGNSA.

The chain links TRBV27 to TRBJ2-1, with TRBD2 matching over 11 bases. The CDR3 runs 15 residues. Looked up from germline, CDR1 is MNHEY and CDR2 is SMNVEV (reference sequence). J gave up 8 bases and V 6 bases, and 9 bases lay outside the gene matches. This chain's CDR3 is CASRKGLAAKDEQFF. CDR3 nucleotide sequence: TGTGCCAGCAGGAAGGGACTAGCGGCCAAGGATGAGCAGTTCTTC.

The chain joins TRBV27 to TRBJ2-7, with D possibly being TRBD2 (5 bases). With 8 bases removed from V and 7 bases from J, the gap between germline ends came to 15 bases. CDR1 is MNHEY and CDR2 is SMNVEV in the germline V gene (reference sequence). The CDR3 contains 12 residues. The DNA for the CDR3 is TGTGCCAGCCGCTTGGGGTCGGGGGAGCAGTACTTC. This gives the protein CASRLGSGEQYF.

This clone was seen more than once but under ten times. The chain employs TRBV15 and TRBJ2-7; 8 bases align to TRBD2. Germline trimming cut 5 bases from V and 3 bases from J; bases unmatched to any gene: 6. The CDR3 extends over 14 amino acids. Per germline, CDR1 LNHNV and CDR2 YYDKDF (reference sequence). CDR3: CATSPRGGRYEQYF. Here the CDR3 DNA reads TGTGCCACCAGCCCCCGGGGGGGACGCTACGAGCAGTACTTC.

CDR3 loop: CASSHIPPRRGEQYF. For the CDR3, the DNA is TGTGCCAGCAGTCATATCCCCCCCCGGCGAGGGGAGCAGTACTTC. This chain links TRBV28 with TRBJ2-7; TRBD2 might be the D (5 bases). With 5 bases removed from V and 7 bases from J, the gap between germline ends came to 21 bases. CDR1 and CDR2 (germline): MDHEN, SYDVKM. The CDR3 runs 15 residues.

The V and J genes are TRBV24-1 and TRBJ2-7; weak D call: TRBD2 (7 bases). Germline V lookup: CDR1 KGHDR, CDR2 SFDVKD. Trimming pared 9 bases from V and 6 bases from J, leaving 14 bases between. The CDR3 consists of 12 residues. In DNA, the CDR3 is TGTGCCACCGGGGCGGGGGCCTCCGAGCAGTACTTC. Its translation: CATGAGASEQYF.

The chain is built from TRBV27 and TRBJ2-3, with TRBD1 matching 7 bases. The ends lost 5 bases at V and 0 bases at J; junction bases unmatched: 8. This CDR3 is 16 amino acids long. The germline V gene has CDR1 MNHEY and CDR2 SMNVEV (reference sequence). The CDR3 nucleotides read TGTGCCAGCAGTCCCGGGACAGCCTTTAGCACAGATACGCAGTATTTT. Translated: CASSPGTAFSTDTQYF.

The CDR3 bases are TGTGCCAGTAGTTGGGGGGGTGGCTATGAGCAGTTCTTC. It specifies CASSWGGGYEQFF. The V gene is TRBV19, the J gene TRBJ2-1; 7 positions match TRBD2. CDR1 and CDR2 from the germline V gene are LNHDA and SQIVND (reference sequence). After removal of 5 bases from V and 8 bases from J, the junction contained 6 bases not matched to a gene. The CDR3 covers 13 residues.

This clone was detected only once. The chain links TRBV24-1 to TRBJ2-3; D perhaps matches TRBD2 (7 bases). This CDR3 spans 16 amino acids. The germline V gene encodes CDR1 KGHDR and CDR2 SFDVKD. The V end lost 4 bases, the J end lost 5 bases, and 18 bases lay between the germline ends. The CDR3 region is CATSDPVGGGGDTQYF. The CDR3 coding sequence is TGTGCCACCAGTGACCCCGTTGGCGGGGGCGGAGATACGCAGTATTTT.

The chain couples TRBV5-8 to TRBJ2-3; TRBD2 matches 9 bases. The junction had 11 bases not matched to a gene; V was cut back by 2 bases and J by 1 base. Germline lookup yields CDR1 SGHTS and CDR2 YDEGEE. There are 18 residues in the CDR3. In DNA form, the CDR3 reads TGTGCCAGCAGCTTAGGGCTAGCGGGACCCTACGGCACAGATACGCAGTATTTT. Amino acid sequence: CASSLGLAGPYGTDTQYF.

This chain uses TRBV15 with TRBJ2-7, with D possibly being TRBD1 (5 bases). Germline loops: CDR1 LNHNV, CDR2 YYDKDF (reference sequence). The CDR3 loop spans 17 amino acids. The germline V and J ends were trimmed by 1 base and 1 base, with 17 bases remaining between them. CDR3 sequence (DNA): TGTGCCACCAGCAGAGTTGGGGCCTCCTTAGGGTCCTACGAGCAGTACTTC. As protein: CATSRVGASLGSYEQYF.

This clone was seen once. The V gene is TRBV28, the J gene TRBJ1-5; no clear D. CDR3 size: 14 residues. Trimming pared 7 bases from V and 0 bases from J, leaving 10 bases between. CDR1 is MDHEN and CDR2 is SYDVKM in the germline V gene. Here the CDR3 reads CASTRLYSNQPQHF. The CDR3 DNA follows: TGTGCCAGCACCAGACTGTATAGCAATCAGCCCCAGCATTTT.

The chain carries TRBV4-3 and TRBJ1-6; D remains ambiguous. CDR1 is LGHNA, CDR2 YSLEER, per germline. V shed 4 bases and J shed 15 bases, with 22 bases lying between them. The length of the CDR3 is 15 residues. CDR3 in DNA: TGCGCCAGCAGCCGAGGGCTGATTCACCCGATCAGCCTCCACTTT. Encoded protein: CASSRGLIHPISLHF.

This clone was seen more than once but under ten times. This chain connects TRBV7-2 to TRBJ2-7, with 10 bases identical to TRBD2. This CDR3 is 15 amino acids long. Germline values: CDR1 SGHTA, CDR2 FQGNSA. Trimming took 3 bases from V and 5 from J; bases not matched to a gene: 7. CDR3 region: CASSFPLAGSDEQYF. The CDR3 DNA is TGTGCCAGCAGCTTCCCACTAGCGGGAAGCGACGAGCAGTACTTC.

The chain is built from TRBV5-1 and TRBJ2-7; 10 bases are a match to TRBD1. The CDR3 has 14 amino acids. Germline lookup yields CDR1 SGHRS and CDR2 YFSETQ. Losses at the gene ends were 3 bases for V and 3 bases for J; bases not matched to a gene: 3. CDR3 sequence: CASSSGTGDYEQYF. The CDR3 DNA is TGCGCCAGCAGCTCGGGGACAGGGGACTACGAGCAGTACTTC.

This chain links TRBV27 with TRBJ2-4; the D gene is possibly TRBD1 (7 bases). The CDR3 contains 16 residues. V shed 2 bases and J shed 0 bases, with 11 bases lying between them. CDR1 is MNHEY, CDR2 SMNVEV, per germline (reference sequence). The CDR3 region is CASSLMQGGAKNIQYF. The CDR3 bases are TGTGCCAGCAGTTTAATGCAGGGGGGAGCCAAAAACATTCAGTACTTC.